The text below deals with one TCR beta chain. The V gene lost 3 bases and the J gene lost 5 bases, with 10 bases spanning the gap. In germline, CDR1 is SGHAT, CDR2 FQNNGV. The CDR3 has 13 amino acids. A multiplex PCR was run with 60 Vbeta primers and 13 Jbeta primers. This table comes from immunoSEQ multiplex PCR, and its TCRdb copy is limited to in-frame clones, with some not included. The sample yields 90,000 to 110,000 clones, around 76% seen once. This record comes from a study of cytomegalovirus exposure and HLA in healthy donors. The specimen was PBMCs. V and J are TRBV11-2 and TRBJ2-5, with D possibly matching TRBD1 (6 bases). The source of this sequence is a man aged 35 to 55 in good health and CMV-seropositive. CDR3 bases: TGTGCCAGCAGCTTCACAGGGTGGGAGACCCAGTACTTC. Amino acids: CASSFTGWETQYF.